This TCR beta chain was identified during a study of cytomegalovirus exposure and HLA in healthy donors. With respect to this clone: The antigen is unknown.

Findings of the study overall: The likely origin of a cluster of highly shared sequence variants was a sequencing artifact. Through in vitro validation, a few CMV-associated chains were shown to be specific for CMV antigens.

It was with 60 Vbeta and 13 Jbeta primers that the PCR ran. The method was immunoSEQ multiplex PCR; TCRdb's version includes in-frame clones alone and lacks a portion of them. The sample data list under 130,000 clones. The sequence was obtained from a man in his forties or fifties in good health and CMV-seronegative. The sample consisted of PBMCs.

The chain's CDR3 is CASRELGLLETQYF. In DNA, the CDR3 is TGTGCCAGCAGAGAACTAGGTCTATTGGAGACCCAGTACTTC. The J gene is TRBJ2-5, the V gene TRBV27; weak D call: TRBD2 (5 bases). There are 14 residues in the CDR3. Per the germline V gene, CDR1 is MNHEY and CDR2 is SMNVEV (reference sequence). Trimming removed 6 bases at V and 5 bases at J, with 16 bases between.